This TCR beta chain was identified in a study of technical replicates of blood from several donors. With V trimmed by 5 bases and J by 0 bases, 5 bases remained unmatched. Germline V gene sequence: CDR1 MNHEY, CDR2 SMNVEV (reference sequence). The CDR3 loop spans 15 amino acids. Clones were read by immunoSEQ multiplex PCR, and TCRdb kept only the in-frame ones, dropping some. The sample consists of more than 65,000 clones, 90% to 95% of them appearing once. Sequenced: T cells isolated from PBMCs. This chain links TRBV27 with TRBJ2-7, with 9 bases fitting TRBD2. This clonotype was obtained from a human donor in good health. Some clones in this sample may be carry-over from other donors' samples. The CDR3, as DNA: TGTGCCAGCAGTACCCTAGCGGGGAGCTCCTACGAGCAGTACTTC. It yields the protein CASSTLAGSSYEQYF.